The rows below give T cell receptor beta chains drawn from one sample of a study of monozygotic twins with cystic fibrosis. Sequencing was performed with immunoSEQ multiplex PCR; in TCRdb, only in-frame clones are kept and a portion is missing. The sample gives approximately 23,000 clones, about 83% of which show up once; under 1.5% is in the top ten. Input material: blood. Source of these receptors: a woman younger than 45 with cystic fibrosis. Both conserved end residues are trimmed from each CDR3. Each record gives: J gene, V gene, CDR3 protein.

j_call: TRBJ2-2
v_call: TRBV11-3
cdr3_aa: ASSSGQGRSTGELF

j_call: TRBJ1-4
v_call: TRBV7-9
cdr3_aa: ASSSLPSGGLSEKLF

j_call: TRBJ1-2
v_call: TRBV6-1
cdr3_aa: ASSGLDIPGRAYGYT

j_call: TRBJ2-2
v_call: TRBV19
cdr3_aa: ASRLANTGELF

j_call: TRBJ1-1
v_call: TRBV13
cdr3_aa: ASRYNREVVAF

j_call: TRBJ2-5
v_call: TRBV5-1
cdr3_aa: ASRDGETQY

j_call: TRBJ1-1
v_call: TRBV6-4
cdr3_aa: ASSPTINTEAF

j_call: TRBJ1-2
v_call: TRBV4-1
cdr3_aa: ASSQVEGRGYGYT

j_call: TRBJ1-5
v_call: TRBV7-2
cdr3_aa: ASSLDRCSNQPQH

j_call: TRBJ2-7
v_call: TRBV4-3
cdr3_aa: ASSQDVLAGNEQY

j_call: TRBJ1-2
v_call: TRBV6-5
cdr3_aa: ASSRGQGTYGYT

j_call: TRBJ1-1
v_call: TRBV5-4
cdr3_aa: ASSLAGTGTEAF

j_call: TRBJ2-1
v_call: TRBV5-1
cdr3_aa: ASSLTGGLSYNEQF

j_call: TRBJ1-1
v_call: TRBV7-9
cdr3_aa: ASSLAGWEGDTEAF

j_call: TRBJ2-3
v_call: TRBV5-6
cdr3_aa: ASSLERTSRHTDTQY

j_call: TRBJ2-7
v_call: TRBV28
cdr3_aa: ASTPRSWTPTYEQY

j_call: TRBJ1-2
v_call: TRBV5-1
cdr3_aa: ASSLEGYGYT

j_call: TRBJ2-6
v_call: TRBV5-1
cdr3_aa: ASSRTVLSSGANVLT

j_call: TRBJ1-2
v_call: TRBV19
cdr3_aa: AASGTAYGYT

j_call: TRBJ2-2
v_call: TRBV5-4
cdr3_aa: ASSWTSEYTGELF

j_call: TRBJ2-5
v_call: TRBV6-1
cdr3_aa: ASIQGGGRETQY

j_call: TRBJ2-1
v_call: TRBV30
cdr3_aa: AWSGIELAGEQF